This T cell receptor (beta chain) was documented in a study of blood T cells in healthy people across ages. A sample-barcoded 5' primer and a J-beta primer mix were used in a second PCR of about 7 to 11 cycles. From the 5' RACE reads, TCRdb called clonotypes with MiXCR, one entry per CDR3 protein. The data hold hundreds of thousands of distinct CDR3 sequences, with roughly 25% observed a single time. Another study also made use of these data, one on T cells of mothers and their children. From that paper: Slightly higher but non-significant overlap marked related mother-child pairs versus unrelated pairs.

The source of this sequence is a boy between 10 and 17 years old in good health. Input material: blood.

The CDR3 is CASTPSLGQEVTGELFF. CDR3 sequence (DNA): TGTGCCAGCACCCCGTCTCTGGGACAAGAAGTCACCGGGGAGCTGTTTTTT. The rearrangement joins TRBV9 to TRBJ2-2, with D perhaps TRBD1 (6 bases). The germline gives CDR1 SGDLS, CDR2 YYNGEE. The V and J ends lost 6 bases and 4 bases respectively, with 22 bases between them. The CDR3 extends over 17 amino acids.